This T cell receptor beta chain originates from a study of OX40 agonist ivuxolimab in advanced cancers. Patients had blood sampled at baseline and again on cycle 4 day 1 and cycle 7 day 1. V was trimmed by 4 bases and J by 4 bases, leaving 17 bases between them. Germline-derived CDR1 and CDR2 are MNHNS and SASEGT. The CDR3 covers 15 residues. Only in-frame clones appear in the TCRdb table, and some are missing; sequencing was by immunoSEQ multiplex PCR. Of approximately 50,000 clones detected, about 82% appear once; the ten largest clones hold 3.5% to 4%. This clone came up once. The chain couples TRBV6-1 to TRBJ2-7; perhaps TRBD1 as D (5 bases). This specimen was CD4+ or CD8+ T cells sorted from blood, taken in a trial of the OX40 agonist ivuxolimab. The TCR was taken from an adult with an advanced solid tumor such as melanoma, head and neck, liver or kidney cancer. CDR3 region: CASSVTAGQAYEQYF. Here the CDR3 DNA reads TGTGCCAGCAGTGTGACAGCAGGTCAAGCTTACGAGCAGTACTTC.